The present T cell receptor (beta chain) was sequenced within a study of blood T cell repertoires in COVID-19. Clones were read by immunoSEQ multiplex PCR, and TCRdb kept only the in-frame ones, dropping some. Among some 150,000 clones listed, about 85% were seen once. Germline V CDR1 and CDR2: SGDLS, YYNGEE. The CDR3 is 13 residues long. V was pared by 0 bases and J by 5 bases, with 8 bases between. This clonotype was sampled from a human donor with acute or convalescent COVID-19. The donor label of this sample is uncertain. V gene TRBV9 combines with J gene TRBJ1-1; no firm D call. Sequencing was carried out using peripheral blood. CDR3 residues: CASSVGEVTEAFF. As DNA, the CDR3 is TGTGCCAGCAGCGTAGGAGAGGTGACTGAAGCTTTCTTT.